The entry below gives a single T cell receptor beta chain sequence along with its context. The data were obtained in a study of T-cell reconstitution after alpha-beta-depleted transplantation in children. Preparation of the TCRbeta library was carried out with unique molecular identifiers. TCRdb re-analysed the PCR reads in MiXCR, keeping a single row per CDR3 protein. The sample contains about 400,000 distinct CDR3 sequences, around 21% of which appear only once. The CDR3 consists of 12 residues. Germline CDR1 and CDR2: LGHDT and YNNKEL (reference sequence). Trimming left V 6 bases short and J 6 bases short, with 8 bases between.

The input for sequencing was PBMCs from the stem cell graft donor, taken from the stem cell graft. The chain carries TRBV3-1 and TRBJ1-4, with D perhaps matching TRBD1 (6 bases). The receptor comes from a human donor who donated a stem cell graft to a child with acute myeloid leukemia. CDR3 sequence reads: CASRRGDEKLFF. CDR3 sequence (DNA): TGTGCCAGCAGGAGGGGGGATGAAAAACTGTTTTTT.